The T cell receptor beta chain described here comes from a study of cytomegalovirus exposure and HLA in healthy donors. Points from the study as a whole: Previous analysis showed most TCR beta V segments were productive about 87% or about 30% of the time.

13 Jbeta primers and 60 Vbeta primers were used for the PCR. Assay used: immunoSEQ multiplex PCR; TCRdb lists only in-frame clones, some missing. The sample records over 75,000 clones, about 80% being singletons. Points on this clone: Its antigen is as yet unknown.

This CDR3 has 13 amino acids. CDR1 ENHRY and CDR2 SYGVKD come from the germline V gene. The V end was cut by 4 bases, the J end by 0 bases, with 6 bases between. This clonotype originated in a female donor in good health and CMV-seronegative. This chain connects TRBV10-3 to TRBJ2-5; D perhaps matches TRBD2 (5 bases). Sequenced material: PBMCs. The CDR3 loop is CAISGGYQETQYF. DNA of the CDR3: TGTGCCATCAGTGGAGGGTACCAAGAGACCCAGTACTTC.